This T cell receptor (beta chain) was identified in a study of post-analysis software for immune sequencing data. The overall study: The patients showed relapsing-remitting, secondary progressive and progressive-relapsing multiple sclerosis courses. Study-wide results and caveats: The study found TRBV5-6, TRBV5-1 and TRBV20-1 among five TRBV segments more frequent in patients than controls. Significantly decreased normalized Chao1 diversity was recorded for multiple sclerosis patients relative to controls.

Tagging with unique molecular identifiers was a feature of the TCR beta cDNA libraries. TCRdb ran MiXCR on the PCR reads and lists one entry per CDR3 protein. The top ten clones hold about 12% of a sample with about 460,000 distinct CDR3 sequences, 45% of them seen once. With respect to this clonotype: Its antigen is not known.

This CDR3 contains 15 residues. J was trimmed by 2 bases and V by 6 bases; bases with no gene match: 4. Source material: blood. The chain couples TRBV12-3 or TRBV12-4 to TRBJ2-1, with 10 bases fitting TRBD2. The receptor was derived from a girl aged 5 to 17 with multiple sclerosis. CDR3 sequence reads: CASRVTSGAYNEQFF. In DNA, the CDR3 is TGTGCCAGCAGGGTAACTAGCGGGGCCTACAATGAGCAGTTCTTC.